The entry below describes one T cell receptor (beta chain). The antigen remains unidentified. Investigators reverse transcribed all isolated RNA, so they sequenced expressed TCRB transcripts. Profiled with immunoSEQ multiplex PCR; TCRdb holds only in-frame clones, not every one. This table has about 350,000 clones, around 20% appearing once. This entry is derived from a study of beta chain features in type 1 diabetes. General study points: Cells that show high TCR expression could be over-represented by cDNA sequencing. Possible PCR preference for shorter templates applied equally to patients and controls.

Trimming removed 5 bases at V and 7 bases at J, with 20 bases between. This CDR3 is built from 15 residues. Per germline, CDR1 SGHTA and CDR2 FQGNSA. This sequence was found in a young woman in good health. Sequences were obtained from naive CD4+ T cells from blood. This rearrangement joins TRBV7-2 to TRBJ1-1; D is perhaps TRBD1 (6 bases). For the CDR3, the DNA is TGTGCCAGCAGCCGCCCGAGCAGGGGAACAGATGAAGCTTTCTTT. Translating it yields CASSRPSRGTDEAFF.